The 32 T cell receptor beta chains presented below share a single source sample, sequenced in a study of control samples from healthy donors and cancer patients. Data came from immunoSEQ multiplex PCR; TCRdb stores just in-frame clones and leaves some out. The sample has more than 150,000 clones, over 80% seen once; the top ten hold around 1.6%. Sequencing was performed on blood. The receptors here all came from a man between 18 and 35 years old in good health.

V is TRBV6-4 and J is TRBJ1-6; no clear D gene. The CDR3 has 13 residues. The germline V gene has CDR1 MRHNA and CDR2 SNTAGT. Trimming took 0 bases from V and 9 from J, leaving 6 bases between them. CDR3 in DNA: TGTGCCAGCAGTGACTCGAAAGCTTCACCCCTCCACTTT. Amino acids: CASSDSKASPLHF.

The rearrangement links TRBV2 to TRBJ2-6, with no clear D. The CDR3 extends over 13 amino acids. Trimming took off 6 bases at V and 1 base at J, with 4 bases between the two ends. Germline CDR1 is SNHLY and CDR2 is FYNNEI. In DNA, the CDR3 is TGTGCCAGCAGGGGGTCTGGGGCCAACGTCCTGACTTTC. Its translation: CASRGSGANVLTF.

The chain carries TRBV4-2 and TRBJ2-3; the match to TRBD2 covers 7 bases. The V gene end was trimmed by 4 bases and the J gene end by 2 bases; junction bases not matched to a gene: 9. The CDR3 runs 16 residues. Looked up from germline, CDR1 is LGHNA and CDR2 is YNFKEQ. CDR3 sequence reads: CASSPREDSLTDTQYF. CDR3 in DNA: TGTGCCAGCAGCCCCCGGGAGGATTCACTCACAGATACGCAGTATTTT.

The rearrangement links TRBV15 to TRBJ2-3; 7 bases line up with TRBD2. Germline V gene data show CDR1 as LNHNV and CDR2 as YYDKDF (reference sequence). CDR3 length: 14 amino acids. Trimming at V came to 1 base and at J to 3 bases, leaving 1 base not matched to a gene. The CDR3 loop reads CATSRGGGTDTQYF. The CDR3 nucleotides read TGTGCCACCAGCAGAGGGGGGGGAACAGATACGCAGTATTTT.

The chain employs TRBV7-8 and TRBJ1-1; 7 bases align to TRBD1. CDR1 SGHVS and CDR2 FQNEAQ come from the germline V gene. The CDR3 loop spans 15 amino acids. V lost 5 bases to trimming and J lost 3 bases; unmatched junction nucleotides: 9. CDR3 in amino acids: CASSRRQGRDTEAFF. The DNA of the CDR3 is TGTGCCAGCAGCCGTCGACAGGGTAGGGACACTGAAGCTTTCTTT.

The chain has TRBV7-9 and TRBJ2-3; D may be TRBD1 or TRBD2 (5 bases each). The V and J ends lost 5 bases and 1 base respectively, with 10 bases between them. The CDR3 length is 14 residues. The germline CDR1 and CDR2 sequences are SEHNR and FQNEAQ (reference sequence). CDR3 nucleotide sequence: TGTGCCAGCAGCCCCGGGACGGGCACAGATACGCAGTATTTT. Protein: CASSPGTGTDTQYF.

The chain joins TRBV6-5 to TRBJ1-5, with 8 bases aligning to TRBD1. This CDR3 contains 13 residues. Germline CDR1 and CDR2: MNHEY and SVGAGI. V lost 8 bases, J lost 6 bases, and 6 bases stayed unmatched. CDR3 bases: TGTGCCAGCGATTGGACAGGGCTTCAGCCCCAGCATTTT. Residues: CASDWTGLQPQHF.

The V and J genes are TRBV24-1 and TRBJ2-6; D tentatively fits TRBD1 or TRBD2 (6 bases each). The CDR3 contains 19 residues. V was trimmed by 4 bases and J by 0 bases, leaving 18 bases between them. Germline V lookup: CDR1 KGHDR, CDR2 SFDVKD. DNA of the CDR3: TGTGCCACCAGTGACCCGCCCGGGGGACAACGCTCTGGGGCCAACGTCCTGACTTTC. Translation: CATSDPPGGQRSGANVLTF.

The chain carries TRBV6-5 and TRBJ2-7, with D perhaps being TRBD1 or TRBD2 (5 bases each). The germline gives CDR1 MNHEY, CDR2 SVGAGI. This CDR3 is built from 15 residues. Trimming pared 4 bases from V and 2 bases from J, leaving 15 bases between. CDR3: CASSFSAGTTYEQYF. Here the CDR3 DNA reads TGTGCCAGCAGTTTCTCAGCCGGGACGACCTACGAGCAGTACTTC.

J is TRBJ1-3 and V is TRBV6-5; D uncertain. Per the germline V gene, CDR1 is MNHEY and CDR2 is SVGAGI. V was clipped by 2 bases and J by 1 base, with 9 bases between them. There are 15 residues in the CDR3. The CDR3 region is CASSYGRQSGNTIYF. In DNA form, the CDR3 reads TGTGCCAGCAGTTACGGGAGGCAATCTGGAAACACCATATATTTT.

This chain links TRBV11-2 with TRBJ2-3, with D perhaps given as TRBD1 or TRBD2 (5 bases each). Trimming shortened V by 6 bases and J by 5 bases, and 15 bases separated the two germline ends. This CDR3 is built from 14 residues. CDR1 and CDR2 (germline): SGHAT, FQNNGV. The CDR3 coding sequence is TGTGCCAGCAGGATGAGCGGTGGGGGAGATACGCAGTATTTT. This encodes CASRMSGGGDTQYF. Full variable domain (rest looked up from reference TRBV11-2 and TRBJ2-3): EAGVAQSPRYKIIEKRQSVAFWCNPISGHATLYWYQQILGQGPKLLIQFQNNGVVDDSQLPKDRFSAERLKGVDSTLKIQPAKLEDSAVYLCASRMSGGGDTQYFGPGTRLTVL.

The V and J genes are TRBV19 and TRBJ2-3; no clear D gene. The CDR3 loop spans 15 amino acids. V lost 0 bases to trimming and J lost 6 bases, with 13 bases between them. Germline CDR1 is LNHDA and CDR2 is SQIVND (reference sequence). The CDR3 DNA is TGTGCCAGTAGTATAGAATCCGCAGGTCACGATACGCAGTATTTT. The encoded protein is CASSIESAGHDTQYF.

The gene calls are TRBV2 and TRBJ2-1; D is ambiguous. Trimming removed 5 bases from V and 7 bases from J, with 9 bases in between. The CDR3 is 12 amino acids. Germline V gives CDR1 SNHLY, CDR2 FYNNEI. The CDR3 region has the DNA TGTGCCAGCAGTTATCGAGAGAATGAGCAGTTCTTC. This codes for CASSYRENEQFF.

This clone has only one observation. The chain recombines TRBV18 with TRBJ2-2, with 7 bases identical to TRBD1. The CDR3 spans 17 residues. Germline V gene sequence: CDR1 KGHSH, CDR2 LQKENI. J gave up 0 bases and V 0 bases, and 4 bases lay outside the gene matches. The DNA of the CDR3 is TGTGCCAGCTCACCACCATCAGGGGGTGCGAACACCGGGGAGCTGTTTTTT. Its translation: CASSPPSGGANTGELFF.

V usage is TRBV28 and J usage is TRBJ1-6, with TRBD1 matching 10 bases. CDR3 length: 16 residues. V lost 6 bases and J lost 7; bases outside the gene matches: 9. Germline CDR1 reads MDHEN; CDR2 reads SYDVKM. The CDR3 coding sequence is TGTGCCAGCAGCCACCTGAGACAGGGGGCCAATTCACCCCTCCACTTT. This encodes CASSHLRQGANSPLHF.

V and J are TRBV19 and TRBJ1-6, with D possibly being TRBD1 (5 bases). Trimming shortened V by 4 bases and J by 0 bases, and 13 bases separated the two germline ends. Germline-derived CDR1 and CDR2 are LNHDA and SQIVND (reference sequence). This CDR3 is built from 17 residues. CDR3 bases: TGTGCCAGTAGTAGGGACGGAAGGAGCTCCTATAATTCACCCCTCCACTTT. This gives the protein CASSRDGRSSYNSPLHF. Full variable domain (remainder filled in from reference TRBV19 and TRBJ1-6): DGGITQSPKYLFRKEGQNVTLSCEQNLNHDAMYWYRQDPGQGLRLIYYSQIVNDFQKGDIAEGYSVSREKKESFPLTVTSAQKNPTAFYLCASSRDGRSSYNSPLHFGNGTRLTVT.

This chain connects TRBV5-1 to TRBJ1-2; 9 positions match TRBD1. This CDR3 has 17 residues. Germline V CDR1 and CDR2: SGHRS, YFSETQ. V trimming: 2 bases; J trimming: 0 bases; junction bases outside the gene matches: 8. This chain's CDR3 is CASSLGTGSLANYGYTF. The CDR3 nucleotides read TGCGCCAGCAGCTTAGGGACAGGGTCCTTAGCTAACTATGGCTACACCTTC.

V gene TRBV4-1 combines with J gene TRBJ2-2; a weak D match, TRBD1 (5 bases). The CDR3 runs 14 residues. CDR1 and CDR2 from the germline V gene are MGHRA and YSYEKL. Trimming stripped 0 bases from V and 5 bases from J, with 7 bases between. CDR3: CASSQEGRTGELFF. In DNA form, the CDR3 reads TGCGCCAGCAGCCAAGAGGGGCGGACCGGGGAGCTGTTTTTT.

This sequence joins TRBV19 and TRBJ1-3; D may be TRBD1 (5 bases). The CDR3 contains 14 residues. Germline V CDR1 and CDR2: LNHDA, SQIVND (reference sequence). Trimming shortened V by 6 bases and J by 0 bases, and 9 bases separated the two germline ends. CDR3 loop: CASSGGYSGNTIYF. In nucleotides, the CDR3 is TGTGCCAGTAGCGGGGGTTACTCTGGAAACACCATATATTTT.

In nucleotides, the CDR3 is TGCGCCAGCAGCTTGGGGGGGACAGGGTACAATGAGCAGTTCTTC. Its translation is CASSLGGTGYNEQFF. The chain has TRBV5-1 and TRBJ2-1; 9 bases match TRBD1. Germline loops: CDR1 SGHRS, CDR2 YFSETQ. With 0 bases clipped from V and 4 bases from J, the junction kept 2 bases outside the gene matches. CDR3 length equals 15 residues. Variable domain in full (rest from reference TRBV5-1 and TRBJ2-1): KAGVTQTPRYLIKTRGQQVTLSCSPISGHRSVSWYQQTPGQGLQFLFEYFSETQRNKGNFPGRFSGRQFSNSRSEMNVSTLELGDSALYLCASSLGGTGYNEQFFGPGTRLTVL.

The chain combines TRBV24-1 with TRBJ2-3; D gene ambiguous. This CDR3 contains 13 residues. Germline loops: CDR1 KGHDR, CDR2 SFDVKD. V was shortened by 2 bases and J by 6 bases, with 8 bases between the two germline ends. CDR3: CATSDSSRDTQYF. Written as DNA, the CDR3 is TGTGCCACCAGTGATTCCTCACGGGATACGCAGTATTTT.

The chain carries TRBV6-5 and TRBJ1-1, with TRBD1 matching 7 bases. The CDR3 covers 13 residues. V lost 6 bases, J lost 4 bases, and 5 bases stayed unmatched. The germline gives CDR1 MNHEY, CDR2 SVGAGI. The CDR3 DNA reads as TGTGCCAGCAGAGACAGGGTAAGCACTGAAGCTTTCTTT. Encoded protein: CASRDRVSTEAFF.

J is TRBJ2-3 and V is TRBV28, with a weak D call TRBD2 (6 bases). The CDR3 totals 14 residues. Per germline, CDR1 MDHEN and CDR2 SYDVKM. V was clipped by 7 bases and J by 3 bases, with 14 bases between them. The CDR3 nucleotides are TGTGCCAGCACTCTGGTAGGAGGGACAGATACGCAGTATTTT. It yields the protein CASTLVGGTDTQYF. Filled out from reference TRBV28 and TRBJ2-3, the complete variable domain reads DVKVTQSSRYLVKRTGEKVFLECVQDMDHENMFWYRQDPGLGLRLIYFSYDVKMKEKGDIPEGYSVSREKKERFSLILESASTNQTSMYLCASTLVGGTDTQYFGPGTRLTVL.

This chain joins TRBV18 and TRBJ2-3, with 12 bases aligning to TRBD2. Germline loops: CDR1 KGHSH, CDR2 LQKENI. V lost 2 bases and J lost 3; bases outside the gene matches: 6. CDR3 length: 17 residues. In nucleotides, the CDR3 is TGTGCCAGCTCACCATCCCTAGCGGGGGGGCCGACAGATACGCAGTATTTT. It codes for CASSPSLAGGPTDTQYF.

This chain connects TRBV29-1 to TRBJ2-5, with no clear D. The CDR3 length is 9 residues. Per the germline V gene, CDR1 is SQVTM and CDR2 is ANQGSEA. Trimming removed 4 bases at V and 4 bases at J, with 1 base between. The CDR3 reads CSVAETQYF. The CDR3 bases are TGCAGCGTTGCAGAGACCCAGTACTTC.

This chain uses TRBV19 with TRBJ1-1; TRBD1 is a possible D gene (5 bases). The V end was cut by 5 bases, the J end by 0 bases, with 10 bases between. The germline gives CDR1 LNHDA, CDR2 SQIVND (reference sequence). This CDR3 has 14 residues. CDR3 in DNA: TGTGCCAGTAGTGAGGGACGGCTGAACACTGAAGCTTTCTTT. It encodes CASSEGRLNTEAFF. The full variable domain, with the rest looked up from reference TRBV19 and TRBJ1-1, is DGGITQSPKYLFRKEGQNVTLSCEQNLNHDAMYWYRQDPGQGLRLIYYSQIVNDFQKGDIAEGYSVSREKKESFPLTVTSAQKNPTAFYLCASSEGRLNTEAFFGQGTRLTVV.

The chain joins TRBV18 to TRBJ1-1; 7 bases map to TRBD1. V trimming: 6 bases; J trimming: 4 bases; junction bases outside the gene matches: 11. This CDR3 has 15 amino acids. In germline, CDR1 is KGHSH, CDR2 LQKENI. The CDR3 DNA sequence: TGTGCCAGCTCCTCCCAGGGGGGCTGGGGCACTGAAGCTTTCTTT. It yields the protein CASSSQGGWGTEAFF.

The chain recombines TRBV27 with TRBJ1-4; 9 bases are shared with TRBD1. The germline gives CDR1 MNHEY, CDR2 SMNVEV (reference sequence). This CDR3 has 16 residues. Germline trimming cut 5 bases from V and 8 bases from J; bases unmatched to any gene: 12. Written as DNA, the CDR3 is TGTGCCAGCAGTCGTACATCAAGGGGGACAGGGGAAAAACTGTTTTTT. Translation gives CASSRTSRGTGEKLFF. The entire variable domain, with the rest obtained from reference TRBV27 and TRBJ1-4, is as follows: EAQVTQNPRYLITVTGKKLTVTCSQNMNHEYMSWYRQDPGLGLRQIYYSMNVEVTDKGDVPEGYKVSRKEKRNFPLILESPSPNQTSLYFCASSRTSRGTGEKLFFGSGTQLSVL.

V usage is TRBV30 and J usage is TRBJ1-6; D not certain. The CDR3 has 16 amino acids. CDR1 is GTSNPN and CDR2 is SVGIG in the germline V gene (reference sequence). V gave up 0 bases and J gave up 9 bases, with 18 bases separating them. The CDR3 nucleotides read TGTGCCTGGAGTGTACAGTTAGCAGATGCGGGTTCACCCCTCCACTTT. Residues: CAWSVQLADAGSPLHF. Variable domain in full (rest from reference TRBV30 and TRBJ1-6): SQTIHQWPATLVQPVGSPLSLECTVEGTSNPNLYWYRQAAGRGLQLLFYSVGIGQISSEVPQNLSASRPQDRQFILSSKKLLLSDSGFYLCAWSVQLADAGSPLHFGNGTRLTVT.

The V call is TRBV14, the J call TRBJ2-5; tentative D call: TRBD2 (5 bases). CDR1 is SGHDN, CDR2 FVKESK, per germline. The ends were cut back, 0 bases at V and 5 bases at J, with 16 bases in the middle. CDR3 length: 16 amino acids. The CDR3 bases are TGTGCCAGCAGCCAAGATAGCCGAGGGCCCGCGGAGACCCAGTACTTC. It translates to CASSQDSRGPAETQYF.

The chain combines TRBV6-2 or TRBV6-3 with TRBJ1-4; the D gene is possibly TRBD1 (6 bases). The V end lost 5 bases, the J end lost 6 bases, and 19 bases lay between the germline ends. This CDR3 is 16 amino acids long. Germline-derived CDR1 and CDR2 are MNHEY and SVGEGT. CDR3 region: CASSPSPGSGDEKLFF. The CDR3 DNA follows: TGTGCCAGCAGTCCCTCTCCGGGATCAGGGGATGAAAAACTGTTTTTT.

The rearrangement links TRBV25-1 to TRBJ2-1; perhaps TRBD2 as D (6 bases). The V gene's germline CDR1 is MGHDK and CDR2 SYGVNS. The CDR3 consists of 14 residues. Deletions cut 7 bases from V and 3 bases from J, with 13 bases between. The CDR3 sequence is CASIGDLVYNEQFF. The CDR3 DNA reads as TGTGCCAGCATCGGGGACTTAGTCTACAATGAGCAGTTCTTC.